These 18 T cell receptor beta chains were all obtained from the same sample, sequenced in a study of shared clonotypes between healthy human individuals. Using immunoSEQ multiplex PCR, the repertoire was profiled, and TCRdb retains in-frame clones only, with some absent. This table has 800,000 to 1,200,000 clones, 70% to 80% appearing once. The sample was memory CD4+ T cells from PBMCs. The sample's subset: CD45RA-negative fraction. The receptors here all came from a man aged 18 to 29 in good health. Some clones in this sample may be carry-over from other donors' samples.

Turning to this clone: Other nucleotide sequences in the sample specify the same CDR3. The chain is built from TRBV6-1 and TRBJ2-3; 8 positions agree with TRBD1. The length of the CDR3 is 14 residues. CDR1 is MNHNS, CDR2 SASEGT, per germline. J lost 2 bases, V lost 6 bases, and 4 bases had no gene match. The CDR3 region has the DNA TGTGCCAGCAGCCGGGACAGGTCCACAGATACGCAGTATTTT. Its translation: CASSRDRSTDTQYF.

The rearrangement links TRBV27 to TRBJ2-2, with 9 bases lining up with TRBD2. J was trimmed by 7 bases and V by 7 bases; bases with no gene match: 7. Germline assignment: CDR1 MNHEY and CDR2 SMNVEV (reference sequence). The CDR3 extends over 14 amino acids. DNA for the CDR3: TGTGCCAGCATAGCGGGAGCGAGAAGCGGGGAGCTGTTTTTT. Translating gives CASIAGARSGELFF.

The rearrangement links TRBV30 to TRBJ2-5; D ambiguous. TRBJ2-7 explains the end of the DNA better; the J call may be wrong. The CDR3 contains 16 residues. Germline loops: CDR1 GTSNPN, CDR2 SVGIG (reference sequence). The CDR3 DNA sequence: TGTGCCTGGAGTGTTCTGTCGGGCGGTACCTCCTACGAGCAGTACTTC. Protein: CAWSVLSGGTSYEQYF.

The rearrangement uses TRBV7-9 and TRBJ2-7, with 8 bases identical to TRBD1. CDR1 and CDR2 (germline): SEHNR, FQNEAQ (reference sequence). Trimming removed 5 bases from V and 2 bases from J; junction bases left unmatched: 11. CDR3 size: 16 residues. The CDR3 bases are TGTGCCAGCAGCGGACGTTGGACAGGGAAGACCTACGAGCAGTACTTC. Translating it yields CASSGRWTGKTYEQYF.

About this clone: Given a much more abundant clone one base away, this may be a read error. The rearrangement joins TRBV11-1 to TRBJ2-3; no reliable D call. The CDR3 length is 13 residues. V was cut by 2 bases and J by 1 base, with 4 bases left in between. Per the germline V gene, CDR1 is SGHAT and CDR2 is FQDESV (reference sequence). In DNA, the CDR3 is TGTGCCAGCAGCTTACCGGGCACAGATACGCAGTATTTT. It encodes CASSLPGTDTQYF.

Note on this clone: One junction end disagrees with the germline gene, perhaps due to a read error. V and J are TRBV10-2 and TRBJ2-5, with a possible D match to TRBD1 (6 bases). The CDR3 covers 11 residues. Germline values: CDR1 WSHSY, CDR2 SAAADI. Here the CDR3 DNA reads TGCGCCAGCAGTTACGAAACAGGGAAGGACTTC. Translating it yields CASSYETGKDF.

This clone was found many times. This sequence joins TRBV7-9 and TRBJ1-1; D not certain. Germline CDR1 is SEHNR and CDR2 is FQNEAQ (reference sequence). The CDR3 extends over 11 amino acids. Trimming took 3 bases from V and 5 from J, leaving 4 bases between them. CDR3 in DNA: TGTGCCAGCAGCTTCGAAACTGAAGCTTTCTTT. It encodes CASSFETEAFF.

V is TRBV7-9 and J is TRBJ1-3; D unresolved. This CDR3 has 13 amino acids. V was pared by 1 base and J by 11 bases, with 12 bases between. CDR1 and CDR2 from the germline V gene are SEHNR and FQNEAQ (reference sequence). The CDR3 bases are TGTGCCAGCAGCTTAGTCCGTGCGGAGCCCATATATTTT. This translates into CASSLVRAEPIYF.

The CDR3 bases are TGTGCCAGCTCACCACGGGGGAGCAATCAGCCCCAGCATTTT. Protein sequence: CASSPRGSNQPQHF. The J gene is TRBJ1-5, the V gene TRBV18; maybe TRBD1 (5 bases). Trimming removed 1 base from V and 1 base from J, with 5 bases in between. CDR3 length: 14 residues. CDR1 and CDR2 (germline): KGHSH, LQKENI.

As regards this clone: Other DNA sequences in the same sample also yield this CDR3. This chain uses TRBV28 with TRBJ2-7; maybe TRBD1 (6 bases). In germline, CDR1 is MDHEN, CDR2 SYDVKM. V was clipped by 4 bases and J by 4 bases, with 8 bases between them. This CDR3 comprises 12 residues. The CDR3 loop reads CASSSDRYEQYF. The CDR3 DNA sequence: TGTGCCAGCAGTTCGGACAGATACGAGCAGTACTTC.

This chain connects TRBV28 to TRBJ1-4; tentative D call: TRBD1 (5 bases). The CDR3 has 16 residues. Trimming took off 3 bases at V and 4 bases at J, with 15 bases between the two ends. Germline lookup yields CDR1 MDHEN and CDR2 SYDVKM. DNA for the CDR3: TGTGCCAGCAGTTTGGCCGGGGCAGGTGGTAATGAAAAACTGTTTTTT. Translating it yields CASSLAGAGGNEKLFF. The whole variable domain, filled in from reference TRBV28 and TRBJ1-4, reads DVKVTQSSRYLVKRTGEKVFLECVQDMDHENMFWYRQDPGLGLRLIYFSYDVKMKEKGDIPEGYSVSREKKERFSLILESASTNQTSMYLCASSLAGAGGNEKLFFGSGTQLSVL.

This chain uses TRBV5-1 with TRBJ2-3, with 7 bases aligning to TRBD2. J gave up 1 base and V 1 base, and 6 bases lay outside the gene matches. Germline V lookup: CDR1 SGHRS, CDR2 YFSETQ. This CDR3 spans 16 amino acids. The chain's CDR3 is CASSLFGDYRTDTQYF. CDR3 in DNA: TGCGCCAGCAGCTTGTTCGGGGACTACCGCACAGATACGCAGTATTTT.

CDR3 sequence reads: CASSFSGKPNTGELFF. Here the CDR3 DNA reads TGTGCCAGCAGCTTCAGCGGCAAACCGAACACCGGGGAGCTGTTTTTT. The V gene is TRBV7-2, the J gene TRBJ2-2; D possibly corresponds to TRBD2 (5 bases). The V end lost 3 bases, the J end lost 0 bases, and 11 bases lay between the germline ends. Looked up from germline, CDR1 is SGHTA and CDR2 is FQGNSA. This CDR3 region has 16 residues. Drawing the rest from reference TRBV7-2 and TRBJ2-2, the complete variable domain is GAGVSQSPSNKVTEKGKDVELRCDPISGHTALYWYRQSLGQGLEFLIYFQGNSAPDKSGLPSDRFSAERTGGSVSTLTIQRTQQEDSAVYLCASSFSGKPNTGELFFGEGSRLTVL.

This clone has just a few counts. The rearrangement uses TRBV5-1 and TRBJ1-4; D remains ambiguous. The germline CDR1 and CDR2 sequences are SGHRS and YFSETQ. The CDR3 is 14 amino acids. Trimming took off 5 bases at V and 4 bases at J, with 12 bases between the two ends. The CDR3 DNA reads as TGCGCCAGCAGTTTTGGATTGGATAATGAAAAACTGTTTTTT. Protein product: CASSFGLDNEKLFF.

This clone was seen only once. The chain joins TRBV11-3 to TRBJ2-1; D remains ambiguous. The CDR3 consists of 12 residues. The V gene lost 5 bases and the J gene lost 9 bases, with 11 bases spanning the gap. Germline CDR1 is SGHNT and CDR2 is YENEEA. The CDR3 reads CASSPIFGEQFF. CDR3 DNA: TGTGCCAGCAGCCCTATTTTTGGTGAGCAGTTCTTC.

This chain connects TRBV4-2 to TRBJ2-7; maybe TRBD2 (7 bases). Trimming pared 1 base from V and 6 bases from J, leaving 16 bases between. This CDR3 comprises 15 residues. The germline V gene encodes CDR1 LGHNA and CDR2 YNFKEQ. CDR3 bases: TGTGCCAGCAGCCAAGCTCCTAGCGGAGGGGGCGAGCAGTACTTC. Amino acids: CASSQAPSGGGEQYF.

This chain links TRBV28 with TRBJ1-5, with a possible D match to TRBD1 (5 bases). The CDR3 covers 15 residues. V was trimmed by 4 bases and J by 4 bases, leaving 14 bases between them. CDR1 MDHEN and CDR2 SYDVKM come from the germline V gene. The CDR3 DNA reads as TGTGCCAGCAGTTCAGCCGGGACCCCTAATCAGCCCCAGCATTTT. Translating it yields CASSSAGTPNQPQHF.

This clone was found once. Other nucleotide sequences in the sample specify the same CDR3. The chain uses TRBV2 and TRBJ2-7; no clear D gene. Trimming cost V 6 bases and J 6 bases, with 9 bases left between them. Germline V gene lookup returns CDR1 SNHLY and CDR2 FYNNEI. The CDR3 contains 11 residues. The CDR3 protein is CASSEAGEQYF. The DNA of the CDR3 is TGTGCCAGCAGCGAGGCCGGCGAGCAGTACTTC.